This T cell receptor beta chain was found in a study of preoperative IRX-2 immunotherapy in early breast cancer. Data came from immunoSEQ multiplex PCR; TCRdb stores just in-frame clones and leaves some out. The sample lists around 10,000 clones; around 85% were seen once. The CDR3 spans 15 residues. CDR1 is MNHGY, CDR2 SAAAGT, per germline. Trimming at V came to 6 bases and at J to 3 bases, leaving 9 bases not matched to a gene. Treatment denoted: preoperative locoregional IRX-2 cytokine immunotherapy. This clone came up once. The sequencing here drew on lymph node tissue, taken before IRX-2 immunotherapy. V usage is TRBV6-8 and J usage is TRBJ2-7; 9 nucleotides line up with TRBD1. The clonotype originates from a human donor with breast cancer. The CDR3 DNA reads as TGTGCCAGCAGCACGGCGGGACAGGGTAACTACGAGCAGTACTTC. Residues: CASSTAGQGNYEQYF.